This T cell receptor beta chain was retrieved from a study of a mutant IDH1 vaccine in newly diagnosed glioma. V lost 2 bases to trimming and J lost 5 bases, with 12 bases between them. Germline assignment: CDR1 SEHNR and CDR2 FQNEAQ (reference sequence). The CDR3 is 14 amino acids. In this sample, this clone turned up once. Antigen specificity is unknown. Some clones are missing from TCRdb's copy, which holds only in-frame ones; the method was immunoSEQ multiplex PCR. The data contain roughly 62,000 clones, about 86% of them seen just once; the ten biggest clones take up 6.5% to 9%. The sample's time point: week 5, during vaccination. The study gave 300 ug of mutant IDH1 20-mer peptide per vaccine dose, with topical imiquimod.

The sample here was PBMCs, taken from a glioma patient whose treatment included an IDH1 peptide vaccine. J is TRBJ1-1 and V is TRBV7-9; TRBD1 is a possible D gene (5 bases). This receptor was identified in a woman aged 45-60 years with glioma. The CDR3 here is CASSLQGGSTEAFF. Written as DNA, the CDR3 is TGTGCCAGCAGCTTACAGGGTGGGTCAACTGAAGCTTTCTTT.